The 10 T cell receptor beta chains given below trace back to one sample, sequenced in a study of Graves' ophthalmopathy and Graves' hyperthyroidism (dated by TCRdb to 2016 to 2019). The data were produced on an Illumina HiSeq 2000. For repertoire sequencing, TCR beta CDR3 regions were amplified from RNA transcripts. A first-round RT-PCR used HTBI primers with the Qiagen OneStep RT-PCR kit, followed by a second-round multiplex PCR, size selection and purification. The public reads were quality trimmed at Q25 with fastp and then assembled into clones with MiXCR by TCRdb, keeping productive beta chains. Every CDR3 protein is listed once, alongside the most common genes and DNA of its rows. This sample gives about 1.2 million distinct CDR3 sequences in total; 36% of them show up just once. Around 10% of the sample lies in the top ten. Sequencing input: peripheral blood or thyroid tissue (not recorded which). The receptors here all came from an adult man with Graves' hyperthyroidism.

This clonotype occurred many times. The genes are TRBV29-1 and TRBJ2-7; 8 bases match TRBD1. The CDR3 is 13 residues long. V was clipped by 6 bases and J by 0 bases; unmatched bases: 4. Looked up from germline, CDR1 is SQVTM and CDR2 is ANQGSEA. The CDR3 is CSVGDRSSYEQYF. The DNA of the CDR3 is TGCAGCGTGGGGGACAGGAGCTCCTACGAGCAGTACTTC.

Of note for this clonotype: The germline gene is not matched at one end of the junction; a read error may be the cause. The rearrangement uses TRBV9 and TRBJ1-1; D possibly corresponds to TRBD1 (5 bases). This CDR3 is 15 amino acids long. Germline V CDR1 and CDR2: SGDLS, YYNGEE. The CDR3 sequence is CASNVVGATDTEAFF. CDR3 coding DNA: TGTGCCAGCAACGTAGTAGGGGCAACGGACACTGAAGCTTTCTTT.

V usage is TRBV6-6 and J usage is TRBJ1-4, with D possibly matching TRBD1 (5 bases). The length of the CDR3 is 14 residues. Trimming cost V 6 bases and J 7 bases, with 15 bases left between them. Germline CDR1 reads MNHNY; CDR2 reads SVGAGI (reference sequence). The CDR3: CASSTEGGTEKLFF. In DNA form, the CDR3 reads TGTGCCAGCAGCACCGAGGGCGGGACTGAAAAACTGTTTTTT.

This rearrangement joins TRBV2 to TRBJ1-5; tentative D call: TRBD1 (5 bases). CDR3 size: 19 residues. In germline, CDR1 is SNHLY, CDR2 FYNNEI. The V and J ends lost 3 bases and 5 bases respectively, with 26 bases between them. This CDR3 reads CASSDSMEREWRGDQPQHF. CDR3 bases: TGTGCCAGCAGTGATTCAATGGAGCGGGAGTGGCGGGGGGATCAGCCCCAGCATTTT. Supplemented by reference TRBV2 and TRBJ1-5, the full variable domain reads EPEVTQTPSHQVTQMGQEVILRCVPISNHLYFYWYRQILGQKVEFLVSFYNNEISEKSEIFDDQFSVERPDGSNFTLKIRSTKLEDSAMYFCASSDSMEREWRGDQPQHFGDGTRLSIL.

The chain recombines TRBV7-2 with TRBJ2-5, with a possible D match to TRBD2 (5 bases). The DNA end is a closer match to TRBJ2-1, so the J assignment may be wrong. Per germline, CDR1 SGHTA and CDR2 FQGNSA. CDR3 length: 12 amino acids. In DNA form, the CDR3 reads TGTGCCAGCAGCCGGGACTACAATGAGCAGTTCTTC. Its translation is CASSRDYNEQFF.

This chain uses TRBV5-4 with TRBJ2-7; D tentatively fits TRBD1 or TRBD2 (6 bases each). The CDR3 runs to 15 residues. Per germline, CDR1 SGHNT and CDR2 YYREEE (reference sequence). The ends were cut back, 0 bases at V and 7 bases at J, with 17 bases in the middle. CDR3 sequence (DNA): TGTGCCAGCAGCTTGGGGGGGACTGGGGGCCTAGAGCAGTACTTC. This translates into CASSLGGTGGLEQYF.

This clonotype was seen a handful of times. J is TRBJ1-2 and V is TRBV12-3 or TRBV12-4; D may be TRBD1 (6 bases). V lost 6 bases and J 4 bases, leaving 15 bases between the germline ends. The length of the CDR3 is 14 residues. The CDR3 loop reads CASSRQGFTYGYTF. CDR3 nucleotides: TGTGCCAGCAGCCGCCAGGGGTTTACCTATGGCTACACCTTC.

As regards this clonotype: The CDR3 carries no conserved terminal phenylalanine or tryptophan, so it likely arises from a read error. V and J are TRBV11-2 and TRBJ1-2; 7 nucleotides align to TRBD1. The CDR3 extends over 14 amino acids. The germline V gene has CDR1 SGHAT and CDR2 FQNNGV. The V gene end was trimmed by 5 bases and the J gene end by 6 bases; junction bases not matched to a gene: 9. The CDR3: CASSQEQGLDGYTL. Here the CDR3 DNA reads TGTGCCAGCAGCCAAGAACAGGGGTTAGATGGCTACACCCTC.

This clonotype was seen ten or more times. The chain joins TRBV10-3 to TRBJ1-4; a possible D gene is TRBD1 (5 bases). This CDR3 has 13 amino acids. V gave up 10 bases and J gave up 4 bases, with 13 bases separating them. From germline, CDR1 is ENHRY and CDR2 SYGVKD. The CDR3 bases are TGTGCCACGAAACTGACAGTTAATGAAAAACTGTTTTTT. As protein: CATKLTVNEKLFF.

The table lists this clonotype with many counts. V usage is TRBV19 and J usage is TRBJ1-5; maybe TRBD1 (5 bases). This CDR3 region has 16 residues. Germline loops: CDR1 LNHDA, CDR2 SQIVND (reference sequence). V was pared by 5 bases and J by 2 bases, with 16 bases between. In nucleotides, the CDR3 is TGTGCCAGTAGTCATGCGACAGTTGTGGGCAATCAGCCCCAGCATTTT. Its translation: CASSHATVVGNQPQHF.